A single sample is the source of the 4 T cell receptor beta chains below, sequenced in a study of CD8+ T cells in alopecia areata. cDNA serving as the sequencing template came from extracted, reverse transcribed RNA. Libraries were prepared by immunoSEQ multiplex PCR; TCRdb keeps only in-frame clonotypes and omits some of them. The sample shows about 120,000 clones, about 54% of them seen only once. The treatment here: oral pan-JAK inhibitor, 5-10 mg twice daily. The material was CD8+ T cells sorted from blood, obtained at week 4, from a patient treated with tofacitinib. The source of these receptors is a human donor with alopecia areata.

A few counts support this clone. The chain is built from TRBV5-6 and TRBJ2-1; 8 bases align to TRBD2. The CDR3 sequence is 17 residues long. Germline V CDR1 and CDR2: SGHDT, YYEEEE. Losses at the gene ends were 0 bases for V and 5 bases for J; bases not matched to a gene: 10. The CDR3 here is CASSLAAAGGHDNEQFF. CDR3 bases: TGTGCCAGCAGCTTGGCAGCGGCGGGGGGCCACGACAATGAGCAGTTCTTC.

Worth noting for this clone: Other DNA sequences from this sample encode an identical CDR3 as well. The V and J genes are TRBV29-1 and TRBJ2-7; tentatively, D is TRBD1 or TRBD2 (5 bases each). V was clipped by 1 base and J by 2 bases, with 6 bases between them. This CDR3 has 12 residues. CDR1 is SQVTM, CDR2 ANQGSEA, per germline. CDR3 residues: CSVEVGAYEQYF. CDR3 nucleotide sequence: TGCAGCGTTGAAGTGGGGGCCTACGAGCAGTACTTC.

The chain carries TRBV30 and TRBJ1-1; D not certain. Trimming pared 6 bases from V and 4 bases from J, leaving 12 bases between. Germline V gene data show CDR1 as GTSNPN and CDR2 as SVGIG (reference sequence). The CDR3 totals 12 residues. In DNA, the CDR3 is TGTGCCTGCATTTTCCTCAGCACTGAAGCTTTCTTT. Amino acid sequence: CACIFLSTEAFF.

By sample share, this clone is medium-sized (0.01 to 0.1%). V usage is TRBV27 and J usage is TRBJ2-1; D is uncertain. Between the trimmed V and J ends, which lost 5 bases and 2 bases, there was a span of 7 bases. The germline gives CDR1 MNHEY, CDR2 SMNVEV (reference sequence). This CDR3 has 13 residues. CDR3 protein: CASSRPAYNEQFF. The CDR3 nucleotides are TGTGCCAGCAGTCGCCCGGCCTACAATGAGCAGTTCTTC.